One sample yielded the 5 T cell receptor beta chains listed below, sequenced in a study of shared clonotypes between healthy human individuals. Produced via immunoSEQ multiplex PCR; TCRdb's table is partial and in-frame only. The table lists approximately 640,000 clones, around 91% of them singletons. The sequenced sample was memory CD8+ T cells from PBMCs. As for subset: CD45RO+ cells pooled with CCR7-negative TemRA cells. These receptor sequences come from a man aged 18 to 29 in good health. Some clones in this sample may be carry-over from other donors' samples.

The J gene is TRBJ2-1, the V gene TRBV21-1; TRBD2, the table's D call, lacks a check against the DNA. TRBV21-1 is listed as a pseudogene. The CDR3 is 20 amino acids. CDR3 sequence (DNA): TGTGCCAGCAGCAAAGAGAGGACTAGCGGGAGTTCACTACTACGAGATGAGCAGTTCTTC. This gives the protein CASSKERTSGSSLLRDEQFF.

The rearrangement uses TRBV14 and TRBJ1-2; TRBD1 matches 7 bases. Germline loops: CDR1 SGHDN, CDR2 FVKESK. The CDR3 sequence is 15 residues long. Unmatched junction bases numbered 9, after V lost 0 bases and J lost 8 bases. The CDR3 DNA reads as TGTGCCAGCAGCCAAGAAGATTGGGACAGAGGCGGCTACACCTTC. It specifies CASSQEDWDRGGYTF.

This chain joins TRBV27 and TRBJ2-1; 14 bases match TRBD2. The trim removed 6 bases at V and 7 bases at J, leaving 8 bases unmatched. This CDR3 contains 16 residues. Germline V gives CDR1 MNHEY, CDR2 SMNVEV (reference sequence). The CDR3 region has the DNA TGTGCCAGCAGCTCTCGGACTAGCGGGAGGCATAATGAGCAGTTCTTC. Translation: CASSSRTSGRHNEQFF.

The V call is TRBV29-1, the J call TRBJ2-1, with 10 bases aligning to TRBD2. The CDR3 totals 16 residues. V trimming: 4 bases; J trimming: 3 bases; junction bases outside the gene matches: 9. The germline V gene has CDR1 SQVTM and CDR2 ANQGSEA. CDR3: CSVVRVRTSGYNEQFF. The CDR3 bases are TGCAGCGTTGTTAGAGTTCGGACTAGCGGCTACAATGAGCAGTTCTTC.

The chain carries TRBV6-4 and TRBJ2-1, with D perhaps given as TRBD1 or TRBD2 (6 bases each). CDR1 is MRHNA and CDR2 is SNTAGT in the germline V gene. The length of the CDR3 is 10 residues. The CDR3 region has the DNA TGTTCCGGAGGGGGCAATGAGCAGTTCTTC. Amino acids: CSGGGNEQFF.